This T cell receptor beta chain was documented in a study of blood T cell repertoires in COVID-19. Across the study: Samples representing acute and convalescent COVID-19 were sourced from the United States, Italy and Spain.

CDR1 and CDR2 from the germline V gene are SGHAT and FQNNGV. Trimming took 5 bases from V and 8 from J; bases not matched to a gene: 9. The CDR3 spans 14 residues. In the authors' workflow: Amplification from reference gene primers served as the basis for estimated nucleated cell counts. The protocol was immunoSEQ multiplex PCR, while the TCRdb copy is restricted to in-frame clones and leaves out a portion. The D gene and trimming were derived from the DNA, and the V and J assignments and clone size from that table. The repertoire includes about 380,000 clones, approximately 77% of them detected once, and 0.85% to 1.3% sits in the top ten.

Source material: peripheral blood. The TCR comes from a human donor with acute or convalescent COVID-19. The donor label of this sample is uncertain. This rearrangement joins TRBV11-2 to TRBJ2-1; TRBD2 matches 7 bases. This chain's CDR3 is CASSPAWEGDEQFF. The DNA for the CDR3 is TGTGCCAGCAGCCCAGCGTGGGAGGGTGATGAGCAGTTCTTC. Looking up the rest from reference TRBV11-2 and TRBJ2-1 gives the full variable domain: EAGVAQSPRYKIIEKRQSVAFWCNPISGHATLYWYQQILGQGPKLLIQFQNNGVVDDSQLPKDRFSAERLKGVDSTLKIQPAKLEDSAVYLCASSPAWEGDEQFFGPGTRLTVL.